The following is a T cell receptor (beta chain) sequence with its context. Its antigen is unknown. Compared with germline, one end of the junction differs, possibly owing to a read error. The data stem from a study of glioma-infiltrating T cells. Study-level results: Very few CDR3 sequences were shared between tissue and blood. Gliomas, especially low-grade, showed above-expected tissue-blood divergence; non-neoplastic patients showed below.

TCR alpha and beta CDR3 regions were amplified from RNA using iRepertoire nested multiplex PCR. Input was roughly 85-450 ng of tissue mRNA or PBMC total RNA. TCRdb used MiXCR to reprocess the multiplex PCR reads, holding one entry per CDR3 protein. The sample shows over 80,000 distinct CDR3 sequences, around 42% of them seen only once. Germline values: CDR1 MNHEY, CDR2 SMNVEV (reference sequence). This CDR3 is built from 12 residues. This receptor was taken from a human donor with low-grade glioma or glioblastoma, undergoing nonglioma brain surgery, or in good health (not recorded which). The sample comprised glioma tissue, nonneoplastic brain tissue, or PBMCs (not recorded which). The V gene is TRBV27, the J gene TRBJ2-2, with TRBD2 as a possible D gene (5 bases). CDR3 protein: CVSSFWSGELFF. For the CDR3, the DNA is TGTGTTAGCAGTTTCTGGTCCGGGGAGCTATTTTTT.